This TCR beta chain was sequenced for a study of PD-1 blockade in classical Hodgkin lymphoma. General study results and limits: In newly diagnosed patients, baseline TCR diversity was reportedly below that of healthy donors. With respect to the repertoire differences, their causes, possibly disease activity or prior therapy, remain undefined.

This clone was seen more than once but under ten times. What it binds is not known. This CDR3 region has 13 residues. Looked up from germline, CDR1 is SNHLY and CDR2 is FYNNEI. Deletions cut 7 bases from V and 3 bases from J, with 9 bases between. This table comes from immunoSEQ multiplex PCR, and its TCRdb copy is limited to in-frame clones, with some not included. The profile shows 70,000 or so clones, more than 85% of them singletons. Time point indicated: newly diagnosed, previously untreated cHL patient sample. Researchers used newly diagnosed, untreated classical Hodgkin lymphoma PBMCs for comparison.

The sample consisted of peripheral blood mononuclear cells (PBMCs). The receptor comes from a human donor with classical Hodgkin lymphoma. V usage is TRBV2 and J usage is TRBJ1-4; weak D call: TRBD1 (5 bases). In DNA, the CDR3 is TGTGCCAGCAAGGTGACAGCTAATGAAAAACTGTTTTTT. Encoded protein: CASKVTANEKLFF.